The next 15 T cell receptor beta chains were all read from a single sample in a study of CD8+ T cells in alopecia areata. Isolated RNA was reverse transcribed into cDNA used as the sequencing template. The table came from immunoSEQ multiplex PCR; TCRdb's copy has only in-frame clones and leaves some out. The sample shows more than 110,000 clones, around 58% of them seen only once. Sample: CD4+ T cells sorted from blood, taken at week 0. Every receptor here comes from a human donor with alopecia areata.

V is TRBV30 and J is TRBJ2-2; 8 positions match TRBD1. Germline trimming cut 2 bases from V and 7 bases from J; bases unmatched to any gene: 12. CDR1 is GTSNPN and CDR2 is SVGIG in the germline V gene (reference sequence). The CDR3 has 16 amino acids. The CDR3 DNA follows: TGTGCCTGGAGTCCCACCCGGACAGGGATCAGCGGGGAGCTGTTTTTT. This gives the protein CAWSPTRTGISGELFF.

The chain combines TRBV2 with TRBJ1-2; D uncertain. Germline CDR1 is SNHLY and CDR2 is FYNNEI. This CDR3 contains 12 residues. The germline V and J ends were trimmed by 1 base and 5 bases, with 5 bases remaining between them. The CDR3 spells CASSEDQYGYTF. CDR3 coding DNA: TGTGCCAGCAGTGAAGATCAGTATGGCTACACCTTC.

The count of this clone is one. A single base separates this from a much larger clone, so it may be a read error. The same CDR3 is also encoded by other DNA sequences in this sample. The chain has TRBV7-2 and TRBJ2-7; no firm D call. The CDR3 runs 11 residues. Deletions cut 4 bases from V and 2 bases from J, with 3 bases between. Germline V gene sequence: CDR1 SGHTA, CDR2 FQGNSA. The CDR3 DNA is TGTGCCAGCAGCTCCACCTACGAGCAGTACTTC. Amino acids: CASSSTYEQYF.

The V gene is TRBV30, the J gene TRBJ1-2; 7 bases map to TRBD1. V lost 0 bases, J lost 6 bases, and 4 bases stayed unmatched. In germline, CDR1 is GTSNPN, CDR2 SVGIG (reference sequence). The CDR3 loop spans 13 amino acids. The CDR3 bases are TGTGCCTGGAGTGTTGACAGGGCGGATGGCTACACCTTC. Encoded protein: CAWSVDRADGYTF.

V gene TRBV27 combines with J gene TRBJ2-5; D gene ambiguous. The V end lost 6 bases, the J end lost 5 bases, and 13 bases lay between the germline ends. The germline CDR1 and CDR2 sequences are MNHEY and SMNVEV (reference sequence). The CDR3 runs to 13 residues. The CDR3 sequence: CASRSLLGETQYF. The DNA for the CDR3 is TGTGCCAGCAGATCCCTTCTGGGGGAGACCCAGTACTTC.

This chain uses TRBV7-2 with TRBJ1-2; tentatively, D is TRBD1 (6 bases). Germline V gene sequence: CDR1 SGHTA, CDR2 FQGNSA. This CDR3 is built from 13 residues. V was pared by 7 bases and J by 7 bases, with 16 bases between. CDR3 coding DNA: TGTGCCAGCACCCGGGGGCCCAGGACTGGCTACACCTTC. It yields the protein CASTRGPRTGYTF.

The chain uses TRBV30 and TRBJ1-2; D possibly corresponds to TRBD1 (5 bases). The CDR3 extends over 15 amino acids. V dropped 1 base and J dropped 1 base, with 13 bases sitting between them. Germline V gene lookup returns CDR1 GTSNPN and CDR2 SVGIG (reference sequence). The CDR3: CAWSETVGVNYGYTF. The CDR3 coding sequence is TGTGCCTGGAGTGAGACAGTGGGGGTTAACTATGGCTACACCTTC.

This clone was seen a few times. The V gene is TRBV9, the J gene TRBJ2-1, with D perhaps TRBD1 or TRBD2 (5 bases each). Germline CDR1 and CDR2: SGDLS and YYNGEE. The germline V and J ends were trimmed by 2 bases and 9 bases, with 9 bases remaining between them. The CDR3 extends over 12 amino acids. CDR3 residues: CASSVPGTEQFF. DNA for the CDR3: TGTGCCAGCAGCGTTCCAGGGACTGAGCAGTTCTTC.

This clone was seen a single time. This rearrangement joins TRBV5-4 to TRBJ2-3; D possibly matches TRBD1 or TRBD2 (5 bases each). Germline CDR1 reads SGHNT; CDR2 reads YYREEE (reference sequence). Trimming took off 0 bases at V and 0 bases at J, with 8 bases between the two ends. This CDR3 is 15 amino acids long. The CDR3, as DNA: TGTGCCAGCAGCTTGGTGGGACGGAGCACAGATACGCAGTATTTT. Its protein product is CASSLVGRSTDTQYF.

The chain recombines TRBV11-3 with TRBJ2-7; D remains ambiguous. Trimming cost V 5 bases and J 2 bases, with 16 bases left between them. The CDR3 length is 15 residues. Germline CDR1 and CDR2: SGHNT and YENEEA. The CDR3 is CASSPRGGFAYEQYF. The CDR3 coding sequence is TGTGCCAGCAGCCCCCGAGGTGGGTTTGCCTACGAGCAGTACTTC. The full variable domain, in which reference TRBV11-3 and TRBJ2-7 provide the parts outside the CDR3, is EAGVVQSPRYKIIEKKQPVAFWCNPISGHNTLYWYLQNLGQGPELLIRYENEEAVDDSQLPKDRFSAERLKGVDSTLKIQPAELGDSAVYLCASSPRGGFAYEQYFGPGTRLTVT.

This chain uses TRBV4-2 with TRBJ1-1; D is unresolved. The CDR3 covers 16 residues. V shed 0 bases and J shed 6 bases, with 17 bases lying between them. Germline V gene data show CDR1 as LGHNA and CDR2 as YNFKEQ. The CDR3 protein is CASSQDGSGKNAEAFF. Written as DNA, the CDR3 is TGTGCCAGCAGCCAAGATGGGTCAGGTAAAAATGCTGAAGCTTTCTTT.

The CDR3 loop reads CAWSRGGGKLFF. CDR3 sequence (DNA): TGTGCCTGGAGCCGGGGCGGGGGAAAACTGTTTTTT. The chain combines TRBV30 with TRBJ1-4; the D gene is possibly TRBD1 (5 bases). Per germline, CDR1 GTSNPN and CDR2 SVGIG (reference sequence). V was pared by 3 bases and J by 10 bases, with 12 bases between. This CDR3 spans 12 amino acids. The full variable domain, its missing parts supplied by reference TRBV30 and TRBJ1-4, is SQTIHQWPATLVQPVGSPLSLECTVEGTSNPNLYWYRQAAGRGLQLLFYSVGIGQISSEVPQNLSASRPQDRQFILSSKKLLLSDSGFYLCAWSRGGGKLFFGSGTQLSVL.

There are a few counts of this clone. The J gene is TRBJ1-2, the V gene TRBV5-4, with D possibly TRBD1 on 5 matching bases. The CDR3 runs 14 residues. Germline-derived CDR1 and CDR2 are SGHNT and YYREEE (reference sequence). V lost 6 bases and J 2 bases, leaving 14 bases between the germline ends. CDR3 sequence reads: CASTPGGVNYGYTF. The CDR3 DNA follows: TGTGCCAGCACTCCTGGGGGTGTGAACTATGGCTACACCTTC.

This clone was seen only a few times. This chain joins TRBV30 and TRBJ2-5, with 8 positions matching TRBD1. J was trimmed by 4 bases and V by 0 bases; bases with no gene match: 1. The CDR3 has 13 residues. CDR1 and CDR2 from the germline V gene are GTSNPN and SVGIG (reference sequence). CDR3 sequence: CAWSVQGGETQYF. The CDR3 DNA sequence: TGTGCCTGGAGTGTACAGGGGGGAGAGACCCAGTACTTC.

The rearrangement joins TRBV11-2 to TRBJ2-1; D is ambiguous. From germline, CDR1 is SGHAT and CDR2 FQNNGV. Trimming shortened V by 2 bases and J by 0 bases, and 11 bases separated the two germline ends. The CDR3 length is 16 residues. The CDR3 bases are TGTGCCAGCAGCTTAAGGCCCAAAAGCTCCTACAATGAGCAGTTCTTC. This sequence encodes CASSLRPKSSYNEQFF.